This is a list of T cell receptor beta chains from one sample in a study of blood T cells in healthy people across ages. TCRdb analysed the 5' RACE reads with MiXCR anew, one entry per CDR3 protein. Among more than 750,000 distinct CDR3 sequences listed, just under 30% were seen once. In addition, the sample was reused for a study of T cells of mothers and their children.

Sequenced sample: blood. The receptors originated from a woman between 40 and 50 years old in good health. Each CDR3 is given with its conserved first and last residue. D genes are given only for firm matches. Some rows mark clone size as missing; the rest say once, few, many or name a class of expanded clone.

V: TRBV27
size: few
J: TRBJ2-7
D: .
DNA: TGTGCCAGCAGTTTGCGGCCGACCAACTACGAGCAGTACTTC
CDR3: CASSLRPTNYEQYF

V: TRBV6-6
size: .
J: TRBJ1-5
D: .
DNA: TGTGCCAGCAGTTACGGGGACGACAATCAGCCCCAGCATTTT
CDR3: CASSYGDDNQPQHF

V: TRBV20-1
size: .
J: TRBJ2-7
D: .
DNA: TGCAGTGCTAGTCCCAACAGGGTCGCCCTAGACACCAACTACGAGCAGTACTTC
CDR3: CSASPNRVALDTNYEQYF

V: TRBV11-3
size: .
J: TRBJ1-1
D: .
DNA: TGTGCCAGCAGAGACTCCCGGGGGATGAACACTGAAGCTTTCTTT
CDR3: CASRDSRGMNTEAFF

V: TRBV2
size: few
J: TRBJ2-5
D: TRBD2
DNA: TGTGCCAGCAGTGATCGCGGGGGGGCCAAAGAGACCCAGTACTTC
CDR3: CASSDRGGAKETQYF

V: TRBV3-1
size: few
J: TRBJ2-1
D: TRBD2
DNA: TGTGCCAGCGTCACAAGGGAGGGCTCCTACAATGAGCAGTTCTTC
CDR3: CASVTREGSYNEQFF

V: TRBV5-1
size: .
J: TRBJ2-3
D: TRBD2
DNA: TGCACCAGCAGCCTACCGGGACTAGCGGCCACAGATACGCAGTATTTT
CDR3: CTSSLPGLAATDTQYF

V: TRBV20-1
size: many
J: TRBJ1-1
D: .
DNA: TGCAGTGCTAGAGCCACAGGTACGAACACTGAAGCTTTCTTT
CDR3: CSARATGTNTEAFF

V: TRBV28
size: few
J: TRBJ1-2
D: .
DNA: TGTGCCAGCAGTTTCATCCTAGCTAACTATGGCTACACCTTC
CDR3: CASSFILANYGYTF

V: TRBV14
size: few
J: TRBJ2-1
D: .
DNA: TGTGCCAGCAGCCAAGAATGGTCCTACAATGAGCAGTTCTTC
CDR3: CASSQEWSYNEQFF

V: TRBV7-8
size: .
J: TRBJ2-3
D: .
DNA: TGTGCCAGCAGCTTCATTGAGAGCACAGATACGCAGTATTTT
CDR3: CASSFIESTDTQYF

V: TRBV6-6
size: few
J: TRBJ1-5
D: .
DNA: TGTGCCAGCAACGAACCCAGGGGTGGGGTTAATCAGCCCCAGCATTTT
CDR3: CASNEPRGGVNQPQHF

V: TRBV9
size: many
J: TRBJ2-3
D: .
DNA: TGTGCCAGCAGCGTCGGGGATCCTAGCACAGATACGCAGTATTTT
CDR3: CASSVGDPSTDTQYF

V: TRBV27
size: .
J: TRBJ1-1
D: .
DNA: TGTGCCAGCAGTTTATCGATACAGGGCTACACTGAAGCTTTCTTT
CDR3: CASSLSIQGYTEAFF

V: TRBV7-2
size: many
J: TRBJ1-1
D: .
DNA: TGTGCCAGCAGCTTCCCTACGGCCCCCGAGGCTTTCTTT
CDR3: CASSFPTAPEAFF

V: TRBV7-2
size: .
J: TRBJ1-1
D: TRBD1
DNA: TGTGCCAGCAGCTTAGGGGACAGGGTTCATGAAGCTTTCTTT
CDR3: CASSLGDRVHEAFF

V: TRBV5-4
size: .
J: TRBJ1-1
D: .
DNA: TGTGCCAGCAGCTTGGCGGGGGCCGGGACATCGGATGAAGCTTTCTTT
CDR3: CASSLAGAGTSDEAFF

V: TRBV24-1
size: .
J: TRBJ2-2
D: .
DNA: TGTGCCACCAATACAGGGCCAAACACCGGGGAGCTGTTTTTT
CDR3: CATNTGPNTGELFF

V: TRBV12-3/TRBV12-4
size: many
J: TRBJ2-3
D: .
DNA: TGTGCCAGCAGTGGTCCGGGCTTCAGTGCTAGCACAGATACGCAGTATTTT
CDR3: CASSGPGFSASTDTQYF

V: TRBV7-9
size: few
J: TRBJ2-7
D: .
DNA: TGTGCCAGCAGCTTTCATGGAAGGGATTACGAGCAGTACTTC
CDR3: CASSFHGRDYEQYF

V: TRBV12-3/TRBV12-4
size: few
J: TRBJ2-3
D: TRBD1
DNA: TGTGCCAGCAGCCCCCGGACAGGGCTCACAGATACGCAGTATTTT
CDR3: CASSPRTGLTDTQYF

V: TRBV28
size: .
J: TRBJ2-1
D: TRBD1
DNA: TGTGCCAGCAGCCATGACAGGGGGCGCTTCGATGAGCAGTTCTTC
CDR3: CASSHDRGRFDEQFF

V: TRBV7-2
size: .
J: TRBJ2-7
D: .
DNA: TGTGCCAGCAGCTTAGCGCGGTTAAACGAGCAGTACTTC
CDR3: CASSLARLNEQYF

V: TRBV3-1
size: .
J: TRBJ1-2
D: .
DNA: TGTGCCAGCAGCCAAGTTCCGGACAACTACGGCTACACCTTC
CDR3: CASSQVPDNYGYTF

V: TRBV29-1
size: many
J: TRBJ1-1
D: .
DNA: TGCAGCGCAGCGGACAGAGAAGCTTTCTTT
CDR3: CSAADREAFF

V: TRBV28
size: few
J: TRBJ1-1
D: .
DNA: TGTGCCAGCAGCGCCTTCCGCGGAAGAAACACTGAAGCTTTCTTT
CDR3: CASSAFRGRNTEAFF

V: TRBV29-1
size: once
J: TRBJ1-1
D: .
DNA: TGCAGCGTGGAGGGGGTAGGGGGACCGAACACTGAAGCTTTCTTT
CDR3: CSVEGVGGPNTEAFF

V: TRBV6-1
size: .
J: TRBJ2-3
D: TRBD1
DNA: TGTGCCAGCAGGGGACAGGGGATGATTCGAGGTGTCGGAGATACGCAGTATTTT
CDR3: CASRGQGMIRGVGDTQYF

V: TRBV20-1
size: few
J: TRBJ1-6
D: .
DNA: TGCAGTGCTAGAGAAAGCACAGGGCGGTCACCCCTCCACTTT
CDR3: CSARESTGRSPLHF

V: TRBV7-2
size: many
J: TRBJ2-7
D: .
DNA: TGTGCCAGCAGCCCCTCGGGGGGCCCCGTCCCTAAAGAGCAGTACTTC
CDR3: CASSPSGGPVPKEQYF

V: TRBV12-3/TRBV12-4
size: .
J: TRBJ1-2
D: TRBD1
DNA: TGTGCCAGCAGTCCCGCGGACAGGGCGGATGGCTACACCTTC
CDR3: CASSPADRADGYTF

V: TRBV6-1
size: few
J: TRBJ2-3
D: TRBD2
DNA: TGTGCCAGCAGGGGACTAGCGGGGGGAAAAAGCACAGATACGCAGTATTTT
CDR3: CASRGLAGGKSTDTQYF

V: TRBV5-1
size: .
J: TRBJ2-5
D: TRBD1
DNA: TGCGCCAGCAGCTCCGGGACAGGGTCAGAGACCCAGTACTTC
CDR3: CASSSGTGSETQYF

V: TRBV12-3/TRBV12-4
size: few
J: TRBJ2-1
D: .
DNA: TGTGCCAGCAGGTCACTAGGGAGCTCCTACAATGAGCAGTTCTTC
CDR3: CASRSLGSSYNEQFF

V: TRBV25-1
size: few
J: TRBJ2-3
D: .
DNA: TGTGCCAGCAGGGACAGACTCACAGATACGCAGTATTTT
CDR3: CASRDRLTDTQYF

V: TRBV4-3
size: .
J: TRBJ2-3
D: TRBD1
DNA: TGCGCCAGCAGCCATTCCGGGACAGAGGCAGATACGCAGTATTTT
CDR3: CASSHSGTEADTQYF

V: TRBV27
size: .
J: TRBJ2-3
D: .
DNA: TGTGCCAGCAGTCGTAGCTGGCGTAGCACAGATACGCAGTATTTT
CDR3: CASSRSWRSTDTQYF

V: TRBV7-2
size: many
J: TRBJ2-5
D: .
DNA: TGTGCCAGCAGCTTAGTAGAGGAGACCCAGTACTTC
CDR3: CASSLVEETQYF

V: TRBV7-2
size: many
J: TRBJ2-7
D: .
DNA: TGTGCCAGCGTTCTCACTGGGGGGAACGAGCAGTACTTC
CDR3: CASVLTGGNEQYF

V: TRBV5-1
size: .
J: TRBJ1-5
D: .
DNA: TGCGCCAGCAGACCTGAACAGCCAAATAGCAATCAGCCCCAGCATTTT
CDR3: CASRPEQPNSNQPQHF

V: TRBV12-3/TRBV12-4
size: .
J: TRBJ1-3
D: TRBD1
DNA: TGTGCCAGCAATATAGACAGGGCGGACTCTGGAAACACCATATATTTT
CDR3: CASNIDRADSGNTIYF

V: TRBV20-1
size: .
J: TRBJ1-1
D: .
DNA: TGCAGTGCTGATGGTATGAGGGCTTTCTTT
CDR3: CSADGMRAFF